The sequence of this T cell receptor (beta chain) was determined in a study of regulatory T cells in long-lasting Graves disease. Looking at the study overall: The study enrolled newly diagnosed Graves' patients on antithyroid drugs under 3 months. Findings of the study overall: Rather than thyroid tissue, only peripheral blood underwent study. In persistent patients, shared public clonotypes (approximately 3,000) outnumbered those in new patients (nearly 1,000).

Described time point: newly diagnosed GD, antithyroid drugs for less than 3 months. RNA isolated from PBMCs was used to make the TCR library. For TCR beta, libraries came from iRepertoire HTBI primers and Arm-PCR of CDR3 regions. TCRdb reprocessed the multiplex PCR reads with MiXCR, giving one entry per CDR3 protein. The table has about 240,000 distinct CDR3 sequences, 20% to 25% seen once. Per the germline V gene, CDR1 is DFQATT and CDR2 is SNEGSKA (reference sequence). The CDR3 contains 16 residues. Trimming at V came to 0 bases and at J to 7 bases, leaving 9 bases not matched to a gene. Worth noting for this clonotype: Its antigen is as yet unknown.

The specimen comprised peripheral blood mononuclear cells (PBMCs), sampled at new diagnosis, from a patient treated with antithyroid drugs. V is TRBV20-1 and J is TRBJ2-1; 10 nucleotides match TRBD2. The TCR comes from a female donor with Graves disease. For the CDR3, the DNA is TGCAGTGCTAGAGATTTGGCTAGCGGGAGCAGTAATGAGCAGTTCTTC. Its protein product is CSARDLASGSSNEQFF.